This TCR beta chain was profiled in a study of regulatory T cells in long-lasting Graves disease. In its sample, this clonotype was seen many times. Arm-PCR of CDR3 regions and iRepertoire HTBI primers were used to build TCR beta libraries. TCRdb called the multiplex PCR reads again in MiXCR, with one record for every CDR3 protein. The sample has hundreds of thousands of distinct CDR3 sequences, around 21% seen once; the top ten hold around 21%. Time point specified: persistent/refractory GD, antithyroid drugs over 5 years with positive TRAb. PBMCs provided the RNA from which the TCR library was made. V was shortened by 6 bases and J by 0 bases, with 11 bases between the two germline ends. CDR1 and CDR2 from the germline V gene are SQVTM and ANQGSEA. The CDR3 spans 13 residues.

Source: peripheral blood mononuclear cells (PBMCs), taken when the disease was refractory, from a patient treated with antithyroid drugs. The clonotype originates from a female donor with Graves disease. This chain uses TRBV29-1 with TRBJ1-1, with D uncertain. CDR3 DNA: TGCAGCGTCCTCGGACCCCTGAACACTGAAGCTTTCTTT. This codes for CSVLGPLNTEAFF.